These T cell receptor beta chains were read from a single sample in a study of immune evolution from preneoplasia to lung adenocarcinoma. TCRdb's copy holds only in-frame clones and misses some; the assay was immunoSEQ multiplex PCR. The sample lists a few thousand clones, approximately 67% occurring once. What was sequenced was FFPE adjacent normal lung tissue. The receptor source for this set is a person of 80 years or more with lung adenocarcinoma. CDR3s include the opening cysteine and the closing phenylalanine or tryptophan. The order of the fields is V gene, clone size, J gene, CDR3 protein. A row's size may be missing; if present it is once, few, many or a size class.

V: TRBV11-1
size: NA
J: TRBJ1-4
CDR3: CASKFYMTNEKLFF

V: TRBV4-2
size: few
J: TRBJ1-5
CDR3: CASSQVGQGALDQPQHF

V: TRBV6-5
size: NA
J: TRBJ2-7
CDR3: CASSPTGGSYEQYF

V: TRBV6-6
size: NA
J: TRBJ2-1
CDR3: CASSGQGGYEQFF

V: TRBV4-1
size: NA
J: TRBJ1-6
CDR3: CASSRQGQGNSPLHF

V: TRBV19
size: NA
J: TRBJ2-3
CDR3: CASSTQGQAFSTDTQYF

V: TRBV6-6
size: NA
J: TRBJ1-2
CDR3: CASSLVSYGYTF

V: TRBV4-1
size: few
J: TRBJ2-1
CDR3: CASSQDNYNEQFF

V: TRBV5-8
size: few
J: TRBJ2-3
CDR3: CASSLRTGGQADTQYF

V: TRBV7-9
size: NA
J: TRBJ2-5
CDR3: CASSALGLSQETQYF

V: TRBV7-2
size: NA
J: TRBJ1-1
CDR3: CASSLGGGVGAEAFF

V: TRBV4-3
size: few
J: TRBJ1-5
CDR3: CASSQDLLAGDSNQPQHF

V: TRBV27
size: few
J: TRBJ1-1
CDR3: CASSLVGTANTEAFF

V: TRBV7-2
size: NA
J: TRBJ2-7
CDR3: CASSLALIPEQYF

V: TRBV11-2
size: NA
J: TRBJ1-4
CDR3: CASSLGRSGANEKLFF

V: TRBV9
size: NA
J: TRBJ2-5
CDR3: CASSVGNGGGQETQYF

V: TRBV19
size: NA
J: TRBJ1-5
CDR3: CASSPEGQPVTPQHF

V: TRBV4-3
size: NA
J: TRBJ1-1
CDR3: CASSQGAGDMWNTEAFF

V: TRBV27
size: NA
J: TRBJ1-4
CDR3: CASSLGVGLTNEKLFF

V: TRBV7-6
size: NA
J: TRBJ1-5
CDR3: CASSNSNQPQHF

V: TRBV6-1
size: NA
J: TRBJ1-2
CDR3: CASSQTGADYTF

V: TRBV6-1
size: few
J: TRBJ1-6
CDR3: CASSVRPGGNNSPLHF

V: TRBV28
size: NA
J: TRBJ1-3
CDR3: CASSFLGSGNTIYF

V: TRBV23-1
size: NA
J: TRBJ2-6
CDR3: CASSGREGTGGANVLTF